What follows describes a single TCR beta chain. In the original processing: Amplification from reference gene primers served as the basis for estimated nucleated cell counts. The table came from immunoSEQ multiplex PCR; TCRdb's copy has only in-frame clones and leaves some out. V, J and clone size are taken as reported in that table, and D and trimming were inferred from the DNA itself. The data contain tens of thousands of clones, 90% of them singletons. The sample comes from a study of blood T cell repertoires in COVID-19. This CDR3 contains 12 residues. Trimming took off 3 bases at V and 6 bases at J, with 8 bases between the two ends. In germline, CDR1 is LGHDT, CDR2 YNNKEL (reference sequence).

The J gene is TRBJ1-1, the V gene TRBV3-1 (or the pseudogene TRBV3-2); D may be TRBD1 (5 bases). This clonotype was obtained from an elderly woman with acute or convalescent COVID-19. Sequencing used peripheral blood. The DNA for the CDR3 is TGTGCCAGCAGCCAGCAGGGCTCTGAAGCTTTCTTT. Translation gives CASSQQGSEAFF.